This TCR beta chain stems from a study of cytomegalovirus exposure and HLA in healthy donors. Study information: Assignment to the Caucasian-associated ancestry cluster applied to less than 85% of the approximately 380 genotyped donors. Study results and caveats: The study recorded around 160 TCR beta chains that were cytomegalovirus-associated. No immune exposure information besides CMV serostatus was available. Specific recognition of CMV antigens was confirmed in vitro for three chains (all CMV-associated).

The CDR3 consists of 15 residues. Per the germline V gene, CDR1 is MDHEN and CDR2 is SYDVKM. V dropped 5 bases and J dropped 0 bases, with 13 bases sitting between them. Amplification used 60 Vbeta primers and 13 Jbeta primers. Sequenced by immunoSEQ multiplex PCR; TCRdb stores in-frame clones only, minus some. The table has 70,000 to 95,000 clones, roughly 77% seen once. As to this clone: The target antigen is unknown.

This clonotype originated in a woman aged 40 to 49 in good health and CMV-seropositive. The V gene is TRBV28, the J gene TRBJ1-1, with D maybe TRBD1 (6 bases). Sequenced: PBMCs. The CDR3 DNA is TGTGCCAGCAGTCCGCCCAGGGGCATGAACACTGAAGCTTTCTTT. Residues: CASSPPRGMNTEAFF. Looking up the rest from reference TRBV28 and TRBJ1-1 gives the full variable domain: DVKVTQSSRYLVKRTGEKVFLECVQDMDHENMFWYRQDPGLGLRLIYFSYDVKMKEKGDIPEGYSVSREKKERFSLILESASTNQTSMYLCASSPPRGMNTEAFFGQGTRLTVV.